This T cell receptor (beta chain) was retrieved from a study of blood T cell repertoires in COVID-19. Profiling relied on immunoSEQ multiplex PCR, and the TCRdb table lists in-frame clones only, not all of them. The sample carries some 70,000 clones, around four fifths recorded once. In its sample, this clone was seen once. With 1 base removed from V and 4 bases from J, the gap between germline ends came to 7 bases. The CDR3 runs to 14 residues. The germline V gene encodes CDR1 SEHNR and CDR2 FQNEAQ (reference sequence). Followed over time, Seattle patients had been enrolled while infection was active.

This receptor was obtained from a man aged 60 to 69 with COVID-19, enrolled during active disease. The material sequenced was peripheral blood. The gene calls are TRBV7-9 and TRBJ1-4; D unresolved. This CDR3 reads CASSLDSGNEKLFF. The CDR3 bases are TGTGCCAGCAGCTTAGATTCGGGTAATGAAAAACTGTTTTTT.